A single sample gave rise to the 29 T cell receptor beta chains below, sequenced in a study of blood T cell repertoires in COVID-19. Generated by immunoSEQ multiplex PCR, the TCRdb table keeps only in-frame clones and is missing some. Here the sample spans around 150,000 clones, approximately 95% being singletons. The sequenced sample was peripheral blood. Receptors were obtained from a woman aged 55-70 years with COVID-19, enrolled during active disease.

The chain joins TRBV9 to TRBJ2-4; the match to TRBD1 covers 7 bases. The junction had 11 bases not matched to a gene; V was cut back by 3 bases and J by 2 bases. The CDR3 extends over 17 amino acids. Germline V CDR1 and CDR2: SGDLS, YYNGEE. CDR3 sequence (DNA): TGTGCCAGCAGCGAACCCCGACAGGGAGAGTCCAAAAACATTCAGTACTTC. Translated: CASSEPRQGESKNIQYF. The full variable domain, completed using reference TRBV9 and TRBJ2-4, is DSGVTQTPKHLITATGQRVTLRCSPRSGDLSVYWYQQSLDQGLQFLIQYYNGEERAKGNILERFSAQQFPDLHSELNLSSLELGDSALYFCASSEPRQGESKNIQYFGAGTRLSVL.

This clone has just a few counts. CDR3 in DNA: TGTGCCAGCAGCTTGAGCGGGGGGCTCTCTGCTAATGAAAAACTGTTTTTT. Residues: CASSLSGGLSANEKLFF. The rearrangement uses TRBV5-4 and TRBJ1-4, with D maybe TRBD1 (6 bases). Germline-derived CDR1 and CDR2 are SGHNT and YYREEE (reference sequence). V was trimmed by 1 base and J by 3 bases, leaving 16 bases between them. CDR3 length: 17 residues.

The chain links TRBV21-1 to TRBJ2-7; TRBD2, the table's D call, lacks a check against the DNA. TRBV21-1 is marked as a pseudogene. This CDR3 has 17 amino acids. The DNA of the CDR3 is TGTGCCAGCAGGGGGACTAGCGGGCCGGACTCACCCTACGAGCAGTACTTC. Translation: CASRGTSGPDSPYEQYF.

The rearrangement uses TRBV18 and TRBJ1-4; 9 bases fit TRBD1. This CDR3 is 14 amino acids long. J lost 7 bases, V lost 6 bases, and 6 bases had no gene match. Per the germline V gene, CDR1 is KGHSH and CDR2 is LQKENI. As DNA, the CDR3 is TGTGCCAGCTCTCCCGGGACAGGGAGTGAAAAACTGTTTTTT. It encodes CASSPGTGSEKLFF. Based on the CDR3 plus reference TRBV18 and TRBJ1-4, the full variable domain is NAGVMQNPRHLVRRRGQEARLRCSPMKGHSHVYWYRQLPEEGLKFMVYLQKENIIDESGMPKERFSAEFPKEGPSILRIQQVVRGDSAAYFCASSPGTGSEKLFFGSGTQLSVL.

The chain carries TRBV4-1 and TRBJ1-1; possible D gene TRBD1, 5 bases. Trimming took 1 base from V and 0 from J, leaving 9 bases between them. The CDR3 spans 15 residues. CDR1 MGHRA and CDR2 YSYEKL come from the germline V gene. In DNA, the CDR3 is TGCGCCAGCAGCCAAGGGAACAGGATGAACACTGAAGCTTTCTTT. It translates to CASSQGNRMNTEAFF.

This clone has only a few counts. In DNA, the CDR3 is TGTGCCAGCAGCGCTAACCCGAGCTCCTACAATGAGCAGTTCTTC. This gives the protein CASSANPSSYNEQFF. J is TRBJ2-1 and V is TRBV9; D gene uncertain. Trimming took 3 bases from V and 0 from J, leaving 10 bases between them. Per the germline V gene, CDR1 is SGDLS and CDR2 is YYNGEE. This CDR3 region has 15 residues.

V is TRBV28 and J is TRBJ2-7; D is ambiguous. CDR3 length: 12 residues. The germline CDR1 and CDR2 sequences are MDHEN and SYDVKM. The V gene lost 6 bases and the J gene lost 6 bases, with 12 bases spanning the gap. In DNA form, the CDR3 reads TGTGCCAGCAGCCCTGGCCAGATCGAGCAGTACTTC. It encodes CASSPGQIEQYF.

This rearrangement joins TRBV3-1 (or the pseudogene TRBV3-2) to TRBJ2-5; 12 bases are shared with TRBD2. Germline V gives CDR1 LGHDT, CDR2 YNNKEL (reference sequence). This CDR3 has 16 amino acids. V gave up 4 bases and J gave up 5 bases; unmatched junction bases: 8. CDR3 nucleotide sequence: TGTGCCAGCAGCCCGACTAGCGGGGGACCCGGGGAGACCCAGTACTTC. It yields the protein CASSPTSGGPGETQYF.

The chain employs TRBV6-5 and TRBJ2-2; the D is unclear. CDR1 MNHEY and CDR2 SVGAGI come from the germline V gene. V lost 6 bases and J 4 bases, leaving 9 bases between the germline ends. CDR3 length: 13 residues. In nucleotides, the CDR3 is TGTGCCAGCAGAACCTACAGCACCGGGGAGCTGTTTTTT. Protein sequence: CASRTYSTGELFF.

This clone was observed a handful of times. The chain carries TRBV27 and TRBJ2-7; possible D gene TRBD1, 5 bases. The CDR3 totals 13 residues. Germline V lookup: CDR1 MNHEY, CDR2 SMNVEV (reference sequence). V shed 4 bases and J shed 2 bases, with 9 bases lying between them. CDR3 nucleotides: TGTGCCAGCAGTTATCAGGGTGCCTACGAGCAGTACTTC. The encoded protein is CASSYQGAYEQYF.

V is TRBV7-8 and J is TRBJ2-2, with TRBD2 identical over 8 bases. V lost 2 bases to trimming and J lost 0 bases; unmatched junction nucleotides: 2. The CDR3 has 16 amino acids. The germline V gene has CDR1 SGHVS and CDR2 FQNEAQ. CDR3 DNA sequence: TGTGCCAGCAGCTTAAGCGGGGGCGCGAACACCGGGGAGCTGTTTTTT. Translation: CASSLSGGANTGELFF.

The J gene is TRBJ1-6, the V gene TRBV19; TRBD1 might be the D (6 bases). Germline loops: CDR1 LNHDA, CDR2 SQIVND (reference sequence). The CDR3 loop spans 15 amino acids. V was pared by 3 bases and J by 7 bases, with 13 bases between. The CDR3 spells CASSIGWDTNSPLHF. The DNA of the CDR3 is TGTGCCAGTAGTATTGGCTGGGACACCAATTCACCCCTCCACTTT.

The chain couples TRBV19 to TRBJ1-2; no definite D call. Trimming shortened V by 8 bases and J by 0 bases, and 13 bases separated the two germline ends. The CDR3 is 14 residues long. In germline, CDR1 is LNHDA, CDR2 SQIVND (reference sequence). In nucleotides, the CDR3 is TGTGCCAGTCTAGACCGAGCCCCTAACTATGGCTACACCTTC. This sequence encodes CASLDRAPNYGYTF.

The V gene is TRBV7-3, the J gene TRBJ2-5, with a weak D call TRBD1 (6 bases). The CDR3 runs 13 residues. Germline V CDR1 and CDR2: SGHTA, FQGTGA. Trimming shortened V by 5 bases and J by 5 bases, and 12 bases separated the two germline ends. For the CDR3, the DNA is TGTGCCAGCAGCCCTAACCAGGGGGAGACCCAGTACTTC. It is translated as CASSPNQGETQYF.

This chain's CDR3 is CASSFAGQGAEQYF. The CDR3 DNA sequence: TGCGCCAGCAGCTTCGCGGGACAGGGGGCCGAGCAGTACTTC. This chain links TRBV5-1 with TRBJ2-7; 12 bases map to TRBD1. The CDR3 covers 14 residues. Germline CDR1 and CDR2: SGHRS and YFSETQ. Trimming at V came to 2 bases and at J to 6 bases, leaving 3 bases not matched to a gene.

V gene TRBV23-1 combines with J gene TRBJ1-5; tentative D call: TRBD1 (6 bases). TRBV23-1 is treated as an ORF (open reading frame) with a function not yet certain. The CDR3 covers 14 residues. V shed 5 bases and J shed 2 bases, with 10 bases lying between them. CDR3 nucleotides: TGCGCCAGCAGTTACAGGGTTTGCAATCAGCCCCAGCATTTT. This codes for CASSYRVCNQPQHF.

This chain joins TRBV5-6 and TRBJ1-6; TRBD1 is a possible D gene (5 bases). CDR1 is SGHDT, CDR2 YYEEEE, per germline. V was clipped by 2 bases and J by 10 bases, with 16 bases between them. There are 15 residues in the CDR3. The CDR3 DNA follows: TGTGCCAGCAGCTTTCGTTCCAGGGTACGATCACCCCTCCACTTT. As protein: CASSFRSRVRSPLHF.

The gene calls are TRBV10-3 and TRBJ2-5; 8 nucleotides match TRBD2. CDR3 length: 17 amino acids. CDR1 ENHRY and CDR2 SYGVKD come from the germline V gene. Losses at the gene ends were 2 bases for V and 5 bases for J; bases not matched to a gene: 13. CDR3 in amino acids: CAISEGRAGVLKETQYF. The CDR3 bases are TGTGCCATCAGTGAGGGACGAGCGGGGGTTCTTAAGGAGACCCAGTACTTC.

The chain recombines TRBV19 with TRBJ2-6; 7 bases are shared with TRBD1. This CDR3 contains 20 residues. Germline V CDR1 and CDR2: LNHDA, SQIVND (reference sequence). Trimming cost V 5 bases and J 0 bases; bases outside gene matches: 16. The CDR3 coding sequence is TGTGCCAGTAGTGGATTACGACCAGGGACAGTCTACTCTGGGGCCAACGTCCTGACTTTC. As protein: CASSGLRPGTVYSGANVLTF.

The V gene is TRBV27, the J gene TRBJ1-2; a weak D match, TRBD1 (6 bases). In germline, CDR1 is MNHEY, CDR2 SMNVEV (reference sequence). The ends were cut back, 2 bases at V and 8 bases at J, with 15 bases in the middle. The CDR3 consists of 14 residues. CDR3: CASSLTSGEKGYTF. The CDR3 coding sequence is TGTGCCAGCAGTTTAACGTCAGGGGAAAAAGGCTACACCTTC.

This chain joins TRBV18 and TRBJ2-7, with TRBD1 as a possible D gene (5 bases). Germline CDR1 and CDR2: KGHSH and LQKENI. Trimming took 3 bases from V and 5 from J, leaving 8 bases between them. This CDR3 comprises 12 residues. CDR3 amino acids: CASSPAGNEQYF. As DNA, the CDR3 is TGTGCCAGCTCACCGGCAGGGAACGAGCAGTACTTC.

V and J are TRBV7-2 and TRBJ1-4; D possibly corresponds to TRBD1 (6 bases). The CDR3 totals 16 residues. Germline lookup yields CDR1 SGHTA and CDR2 FQGNSA. Deletions cut 1 base from V and 0 bases from J, with 9 bases between. This CDR3 reads CASSLGGQATNEKLFF. The CDR3 DNA reads as TGTGCCAGCAGCTTAGGGGGGCAGGCAACTAATGAAAAACTGTTTTTT. The full variable domain, with the rest looked up from reference TRBV7-2 and TRBJ1-4, is GAGVSQSPSNKVTEKGKDVELRCDPISGHTALYWYRQSLGQGLEFLIYFQGNSAPDKSGLPSDRFSAERTGGSVSTLTIQRTQQEDSAVYLCASSLGGQATNEKLFFGSGTQLSVL.

The chain combines TRBV5-4 with TRBJ1-1; D remains unclear. Per the germline V gene, CDR1 is SGHNT and CDR2 is YYREEE (reference sequence). CDR3 length equals 14 residues. V lost 2 bases and J lost 8, with 16 bases in between. CDR3 bases: TGTGCCAGCAGCTTTAGGGAGTTTGGGCGAGAAGCTTTCTTT. Its protein product is CASSFREFGREAFF.

The genes are TRBV6-5 and TRBJ1-2; 8 nucleotides match TRBD1. The germline CDR1 and CDR2 sequences are MNHEY and SVGAGI. V lost 5 bases to trimming and J lost 3 bases; unmatched junction nucleotides: 5. This CDR3 region has 14 residues. CDR3 in amino acids: CASSLTDRDYGYTF. For the CDR3, the DNA is TGTGCCAGCAGTCTTACGGACAGGGACTATGGCTACACCTTC.

The gene calls are TRBV18 and TRBJ1-5; 9 positions agree with TRBD1. The V segment lost 2 bases and the J segment 0 bases; nucleotides outside the gene matches: 5. The germline V gene has CDR1 KGHSH and CDR2 LQKENI. The CDR3 has 17 amino acids. This CDR3 reads CASSPNRGQPSNQPQHF. The CDR3 DNA reads TGTGCCAGCTCACCAAACAGGGGGCAGCCTAGCAATCAGCCCCAGCATTTT.

The V call is TRBV7-2, the J call TRBJ1-5; D is uncertain. The V end was cut by 4 bases, the J end by 7 bases, with 17 bases between. CDR1 SGHTA and CDR2 FQGNSA come from the germline V gene. The CDR3 covers 15 residues. CDR3 region: CASSSLGLGLQPQHF. The CDR3 DNA is TGTGCCAGCAGCTCCCTAGGCCTTGGACTGCAGCCCCAGCATTTT.

V and J are TRBV6-5 and TRBJ1-1; tentatively, D is TRBD1 (5 bases). The V end lost 2 bases, the J end lost 8 bases, and 15 bases lay between the germline ends. The CDR3 length is 14 residues. Germline V gene data show CDR1 as MNHEY and CDR2 as SVGAGI. The CDR3 spells CASSYDRGRYEAFF. The CDR3 bases are TGTGCCAGCAGTTACGACCGGGGGAGGTACGAAGCTTTCTTT.

The J gene is TRBJ1-2, the V gene TRBV12-3 or TRBV12-4; D is unresolved. The CDR3 sequence is 13 residues long. With 3 bases removed from V and 5 bases from J, the gap between germline ends came to 10 bases. This CDR3 reads CASSLSGSYGYTF. The CDR3 DNA reads as TGTGCCAGCAGTTTGTCAGGCTCGTATGGCTACACCTTC.

The V and J genes are TRBV3-1 (or the pseudogene TRBV3-2) and TRBJ2-1; 9 bases map to TRBD2. The J segment lost 4 bases and the V segment lost 0 bases, leaving 7 bases of the junction unmatched. From germline, CDR1 is LGHDT and CDR2 YNNKEL (reference sequence). The CDR3 sequence is 17 residues long. The CDR3 here is CASSQDRASGVYNEQFF. Written as DNA, the CDR3 is TGTGCCAGCAGCCAAGATCGGGCTAGCGGGGTTTACAATGAGCAGTTCTTC.